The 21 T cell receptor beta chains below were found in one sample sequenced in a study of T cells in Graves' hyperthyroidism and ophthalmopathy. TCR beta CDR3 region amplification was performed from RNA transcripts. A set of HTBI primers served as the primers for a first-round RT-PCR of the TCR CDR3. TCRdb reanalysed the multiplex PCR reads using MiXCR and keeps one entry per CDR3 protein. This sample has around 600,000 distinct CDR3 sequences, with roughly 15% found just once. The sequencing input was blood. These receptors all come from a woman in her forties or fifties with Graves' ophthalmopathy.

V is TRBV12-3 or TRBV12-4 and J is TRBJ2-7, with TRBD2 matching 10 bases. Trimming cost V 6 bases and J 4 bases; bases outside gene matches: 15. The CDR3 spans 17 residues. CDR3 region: CASRPNLAGAGGYEQYF. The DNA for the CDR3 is TGTGCCAGCAGACCAAATCTAGCGGGAGCGGGTGGGTACGAGCAGTACTTC.

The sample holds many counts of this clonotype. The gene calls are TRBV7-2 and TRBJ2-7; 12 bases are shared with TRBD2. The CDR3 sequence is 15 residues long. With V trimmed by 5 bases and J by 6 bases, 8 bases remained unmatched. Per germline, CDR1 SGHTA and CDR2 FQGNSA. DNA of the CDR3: TGTGCCAGCAGCCCAGAGACTAGCGGGGGCCGCGAGCAGTACTTC. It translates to CASSPETSGGREQYF. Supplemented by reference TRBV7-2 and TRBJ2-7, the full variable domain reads GAGVSQSPSNKVTEKGKDVELRCDPISGHTALYWYRQSLGQGLEFLIYFQGNSAPDKSGLPSDRFSAERTGGSVSTLTIQRTQQEDSAVYLCASSPETSGGREQYFGPGTRLTVT.

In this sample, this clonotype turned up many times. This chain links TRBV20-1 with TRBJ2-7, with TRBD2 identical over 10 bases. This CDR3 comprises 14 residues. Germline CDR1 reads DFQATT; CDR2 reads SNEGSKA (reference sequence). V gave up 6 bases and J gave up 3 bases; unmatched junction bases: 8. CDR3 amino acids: CSASTSGTYYEQYF. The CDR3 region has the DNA TGCAGTGCGAGTACTAGCGGGACATACTACGAGCAGTACTTC.

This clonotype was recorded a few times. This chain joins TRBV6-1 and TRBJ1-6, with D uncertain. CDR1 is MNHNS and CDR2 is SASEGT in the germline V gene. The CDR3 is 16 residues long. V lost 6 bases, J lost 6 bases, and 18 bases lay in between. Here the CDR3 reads CASRGLGPTFNSPLHF. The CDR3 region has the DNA TGTGCCAGCAGAGGACTTGGGCCTACCTTTAATTCACCCCTCCACTTT.

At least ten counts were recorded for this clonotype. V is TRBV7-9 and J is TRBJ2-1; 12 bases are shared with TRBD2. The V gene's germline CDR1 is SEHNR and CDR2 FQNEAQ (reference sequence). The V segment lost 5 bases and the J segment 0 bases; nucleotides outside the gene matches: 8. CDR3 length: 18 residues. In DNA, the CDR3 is TGTGCCAGCAGCCAAAGCGGACTAGCGGGAAACTCCTACAATGAGCAGTTCTTC. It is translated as CASSQSGLAGNSYNEQFF.

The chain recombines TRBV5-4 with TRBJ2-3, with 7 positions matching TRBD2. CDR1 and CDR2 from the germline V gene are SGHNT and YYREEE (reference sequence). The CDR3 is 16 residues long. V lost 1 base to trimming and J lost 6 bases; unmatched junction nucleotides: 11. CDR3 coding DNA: TGTGCCAGCAGCTTGCCTTTAGCGGGCGGACGGGATACGCAGTATTTT. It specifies CASSLPLAGGRDTQYF.

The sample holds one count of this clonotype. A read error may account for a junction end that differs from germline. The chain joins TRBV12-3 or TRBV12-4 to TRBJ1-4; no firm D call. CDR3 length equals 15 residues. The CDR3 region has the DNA TGTGCCAACACCGGGAGAAAGGTGGCTAATGAAAAACCGTTTTTT. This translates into CANTGRKVANEKPFF.

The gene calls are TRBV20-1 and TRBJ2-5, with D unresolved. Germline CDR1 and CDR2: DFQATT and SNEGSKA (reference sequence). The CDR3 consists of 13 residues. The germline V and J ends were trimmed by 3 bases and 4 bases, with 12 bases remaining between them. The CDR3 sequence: CSASTGLLETQYF. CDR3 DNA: TGCAGTGCTAGTACTGGTTTACTAGAGACCCAGTACTTC.

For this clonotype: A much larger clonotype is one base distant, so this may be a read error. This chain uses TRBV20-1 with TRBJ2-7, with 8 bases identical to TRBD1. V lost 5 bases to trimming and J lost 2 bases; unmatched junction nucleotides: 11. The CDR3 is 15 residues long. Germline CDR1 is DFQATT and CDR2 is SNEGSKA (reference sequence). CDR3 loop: CSAPPTGTGAYEQYF. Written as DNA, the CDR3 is TGCAGTGCTCCACCCACCGGGACAGGAGCCTACGAGCAGTACTTC.

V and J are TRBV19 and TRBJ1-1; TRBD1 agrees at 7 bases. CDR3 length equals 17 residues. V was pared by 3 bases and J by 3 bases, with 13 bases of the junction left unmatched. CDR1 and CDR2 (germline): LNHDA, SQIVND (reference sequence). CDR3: CASSIFLDREKHTEAFF. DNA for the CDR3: TGTGCCAGTAGTATTTTTTTAGACAGGGAAAAGCACACTGAAGCTTTCTTT.

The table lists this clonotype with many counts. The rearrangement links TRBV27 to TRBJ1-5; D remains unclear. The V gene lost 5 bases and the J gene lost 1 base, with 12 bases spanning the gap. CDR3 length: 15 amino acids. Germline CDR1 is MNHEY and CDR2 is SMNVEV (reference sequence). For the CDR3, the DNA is TGTGCCAGCAGTCTCGGGAGCGGGAGCAATCAGCCCCAGCATTTT. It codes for CASSLGSGSNQPQHF.

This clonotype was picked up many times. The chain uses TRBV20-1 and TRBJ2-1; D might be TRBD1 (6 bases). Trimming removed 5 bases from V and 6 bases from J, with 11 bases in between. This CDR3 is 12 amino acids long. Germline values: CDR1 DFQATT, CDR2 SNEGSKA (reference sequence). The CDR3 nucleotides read TGCAGTGCTGGATCACAGGGCAATGAGCAGTTCTTC. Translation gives CSAGSQGNEQFF.

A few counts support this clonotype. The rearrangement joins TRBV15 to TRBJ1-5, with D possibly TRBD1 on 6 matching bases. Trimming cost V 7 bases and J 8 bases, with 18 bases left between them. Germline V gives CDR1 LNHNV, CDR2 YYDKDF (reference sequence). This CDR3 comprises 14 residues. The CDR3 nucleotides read TGTGCCACCAACTCAAGAACAGGGTTTGAGCCCCAGCATTTT. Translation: CATNSRTGFEPQHF.

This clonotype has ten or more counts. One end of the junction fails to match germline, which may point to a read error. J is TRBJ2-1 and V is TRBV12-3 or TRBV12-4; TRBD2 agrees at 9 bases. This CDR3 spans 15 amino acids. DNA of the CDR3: TGTGCCAGCAGATTAGCGGGAGCCGTCTACAATGAGCAGTTCTTC. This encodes CASRLAGAVYNEQFF.

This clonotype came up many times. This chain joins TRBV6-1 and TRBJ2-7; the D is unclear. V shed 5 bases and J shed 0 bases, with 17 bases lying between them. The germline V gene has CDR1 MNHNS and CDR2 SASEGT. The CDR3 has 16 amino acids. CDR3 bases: TGTGCCAGCAGTTCCCTCGGACGGTGGAGCTCCTACGAGCAGTACTTC. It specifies CASSSLGRWSSYEQYF.

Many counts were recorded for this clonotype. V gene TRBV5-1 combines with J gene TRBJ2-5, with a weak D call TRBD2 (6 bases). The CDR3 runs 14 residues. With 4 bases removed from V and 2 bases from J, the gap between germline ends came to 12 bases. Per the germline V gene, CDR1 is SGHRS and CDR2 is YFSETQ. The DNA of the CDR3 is TGCGCCAGCAGCCAGGGTGGGGGGCAAGAGACCCAGTACTTC. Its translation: CASSQGGGQETQYF. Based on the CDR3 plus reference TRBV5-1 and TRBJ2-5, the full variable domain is KAGVTQTPRYLIKTRGQQVTLSCSPISGHRSVSWYQQTPGQGLQFLFEYFSETQRNKGNFPGRFSGRQFSNSRSEMNVSTLELGDSALYLCASSQGGGQETQYFGPGTRLLVL.

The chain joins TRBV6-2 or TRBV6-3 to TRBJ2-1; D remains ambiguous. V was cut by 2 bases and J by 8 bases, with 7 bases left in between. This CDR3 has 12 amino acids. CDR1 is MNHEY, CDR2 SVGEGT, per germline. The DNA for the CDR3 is TGTGCCAGCAGTTACCCCCCCCATGAGCAGTTCTTC. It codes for CASSYPPHEQFF.

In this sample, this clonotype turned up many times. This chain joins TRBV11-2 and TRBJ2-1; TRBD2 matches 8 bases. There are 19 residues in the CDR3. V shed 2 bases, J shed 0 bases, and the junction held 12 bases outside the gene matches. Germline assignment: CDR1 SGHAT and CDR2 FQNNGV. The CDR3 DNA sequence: TGTGCCAGCAGCTTAAACGTAGGCGGGAGGACCCTCTCCTACAATGAGCAGTTCTTC. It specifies CASSLNVGGRTLSYNEQFF.

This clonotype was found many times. The CDR3 loop reads CSARPGQGISYNEQFF. The CDR3 DNA is TGCAGTGCTAGACCGGGACAGGGGATCTCCTACAATGAGCAGTTCTTC. V usage is TRBV20-1 and J usage is TRBJ2-1; 10 nucleotides match TRBD1. The V gene end was trimmed by 2 bases and the J gene end by 0 bases; junction bases not matched to a gene: 4. The CDR3 extends over 16 amino acids. From germline, CDR1 is DFQATT and CDR2 SNEGSKA (reference sequence).

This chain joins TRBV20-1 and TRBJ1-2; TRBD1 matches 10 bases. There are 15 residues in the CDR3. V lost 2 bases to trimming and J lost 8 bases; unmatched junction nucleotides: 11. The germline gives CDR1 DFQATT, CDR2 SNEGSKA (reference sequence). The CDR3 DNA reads TGCAGTGCTAGATCGCCGGGACAGGGGATCCAAGGCTACACCTTC. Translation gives CSARSPGQGIQGYTF.

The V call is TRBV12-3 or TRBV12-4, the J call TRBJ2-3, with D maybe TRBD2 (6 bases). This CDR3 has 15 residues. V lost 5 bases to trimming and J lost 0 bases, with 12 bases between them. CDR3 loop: CASSVGGVSTDTQYF. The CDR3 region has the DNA TGTGCCAGCAGTGTGGGCGGGGTTAGCACAGATACGCAGTATTTT.